One and the same sample provided the 27 T cell receptor beta chains below, sequenced in a study of CD8 T cells in ankylosing spondylitis. Each CDR3 protein gets one entry after TCRdb re-called the 5' RACE reads with MiXCR. The table records 250,000 to 300,000 distinct CDR3 sequences, 15% to 20% of them present only once. Sequences were obtained from blood, either unsorted or a sorted T cell fraction (not recorded which). The source of these receptors is a male donor with ankylosing spondylitis or in good health (not recorded which).

The V gene is TRBV5-5, the J gene TRBJ1-2, with TRBD1 matching 12 bases. In germline, CDR1 is SGHKS, CDR2 YYEKEE (reference sequence). The CDR3 sequence is 16 residues long. The junction had 12 bases not matched to a gene; V was cut back by 4 bases and J by 8 bases. This chain's CDR3 is CASSPSGQGASLGYTF. In nucleotides, the CDR3 is TGTGCCAGCAGCCCCTCGGGACAGGGGGCGAGTTTGGGCTACACCTTC.

This clonotype was seen more than once but under ten times. The J gene is TRBJ2-7, the V gene TRBV10-3; perhaps TRBD1 as D (6 bases). The germline V gene has CDR1 ENHRY and CDR2 SYGVKD. With 0 bases removed from V and 0 bases from J, the gap between germline ends came to 9 bases. The length of the CDR3 is 15 residues. CDR3: CAISESPDSSYEQYF. DNA of the CDR3: TGTGCCATCAGTGAGTCACCGGACAGCTCCTACGAGCAGTACTTC.

This clonotype appeared many times. This sequence joins TRBV9 and TRBJ1-1, with a tentative D call TRBD1 (6 bases). The CDR3 runs 13 residues. Germline CDR1 SGDLS, CDR2 YYNGEE. V lost 0 bases, J lost 5 bases, and 8 bases lay in between. CDR3 nucleotides: TGTGCCAGCAGCGTAGGGACAGCAACTGAAGCTTTCTTT. Encoded protein: CASSVGTATEAFF.

This clonotype has ten or more counts. The gene calls are TRBV29-1 and TRBJ1-1; 8 positions match TRBD1. The V and J ends lost 0 bases and 0 bases, in that order; junction bases with no gene match: 6. The CDR3 length is 16 residues. Germline V gives CDR1 SQVTM, CDR2 ANQGSEA. CDR3 DNA sequence: TGCAGCGTTGAAGAGGGGCAGGGGGCTGTGAACACTGAAGCTTTCTTT. This sequence encodes CSVEEGQGAVNTEAFF.

This clonotype was picked up many times. V usage is TRBV12-3 or TRBV12-4 and J usage is TRBJ2-7; unclear D gene. This CDR3 comprises 14 residues. V lost 3 bases and J 6 bases, leaving 15 bases between the germline ends. The CDR3 is CASSLASPYGEQYF. CDR3 nucleotides: TGTGCCAGCAGTTTGGCGAGTCCCTATGGCGAGCAGTACTTC.

The CDR3 is CASSLVPTVYEQYF. CDR3 nucleotide sequence: TGTGCCAGCAGCTTGGTACCAACCGTCTACGAGCAGTACTTC. The J gene is TRBJ2-7, the V gene TRBV5-5, with D unclear. The germline V gene has CDR1 SGHKS and CDR2 YYEKEE (reference sequence). The CDR3 consists of 14 residues. With 0 bases removed from V and 3 bases from J, the gap between germline ends came to 10 bases. Supplemented by reference TRBV5-5 and TRBJ2-7, the full variable domain reads DAGVTQSPTHLIKTRGQQVTLRCSPISGHKSVSWYQQVLGQGPQFIFQYYEKEERGRGNFPDRFSARQFPNYSSELNVNALLLGDSALYLCASSLVPTVYEQYFGPGTRLTVT.

V usage is TRBV5-1 and J usage is TRBJ2-5; TRBD2 matches at 9 bases. The trim removed 4 bases at V and 1 base at J, leaving 2 bases unmatched. The CDR3 has 14 amino acids. Per germline, CDR1 SGHRS and CDR2 YFSETQ. The CDR3 spells CASSPSGTQETQYF. The CDR3 DNA reads as TGCGCCAGCAGCCCTAGCGGGACCCAAGAGACCCAGTACTTC. The full variable domain, rest sourced from reference TRBV5-1 and TRBJ2-5, is KAGVTQTPRYLIKTRGQQVTLSCSPISGHRSVSWYQQTPGQGLQFLFEYFSETQRNKGNFPGRFSGRQFSNSRSEMNVSTLELGDSALYLCASSPSGTQETQYFGPGTRLLVL.

This clonotype was observed a handful of times. V is TRBV27 and J is TRBJ1-2; no clear D. V was trimmed by 5 bases and J by 5 bases, leaving 15 bases between them. This CDR3 is built from 14 residues. Germline CDR1 and CDR2: MNHEY and SMNVEV (reference sequence). CDR3 sequence reads: CASSAHETGYGYTF. Written as DNA, the CDR3 is TGTGCCAGCAGTGCACACGAGACCGGGTATGGCTACACCTTC.

This chain uses TRBV4-1 with TRBJ2-2, with D possibly being TRBD2 (7 bases). V was shortened by 4 bases and J by 3 bases, with 15 bases between the two germline ends. CDR3 length: 16 amino acids. Germline assignment: CDR1 MGHRA and CDR2 YSYEKL. CDR3 nucleotide sequence: TGCGCCAGCAGCCGGGAGGGGGACGGGGACACCGGGGAGCTGTTTTTT. It codes for CASSREGDGDTGELFF.

The chain has TRBV5-4 and TRBJ2-3; the match to TRBD2 covers 8 bases. The junction had 11 bases not matched to a gene; V was cut back by 7 bases and J by 4 bases. This CDR3 is built from 15 residues. Germline V gene lookup returns CDR1 SGHNT and CDR2 YYREEE (reference sequence). Here the CDR3 reads CASLGPGGVADTQYF. The CDR3 DNA is TGTGCCAGCCTCGGACCGGGAGGGGTCGCAGATACGCAGTATTTT.

This clonotype was seen a handful of times. The genes are TRBV29-1 and TRBJ2-7; D might be TRBD1 (6 bases). Trimming removed 0 bases from V and 2 bases from J, with 8 bases in between. Germline CDR1 reads SQVTM; CDR2 reads ANQGSEA. This CDR3 is 13 amino acids long. CDR3 sequence reads: CSVEEGAAYEQYF. The CDR3 region has the DNA TGCAGCGTTGAAGAGGGGGCTGCCTACGAGCAGTACTTC.

This clonotype came up many times. DNA of the CDR3: TGCGCCAGCAGCCCAGCGGATAGCTCCTACAATGAGCAGTTCTTC. Protein: CASSPADSSYNEQFF. The chain employs TRBV5-1 and TRBJ2-1; D is perhaps TRBD2 (5 bases). The V end lost 4 bases, the J end lost 0 bases, and 11 bases lay between the germline ends. The germline V gene has CDR1 SGHRS and CDR2 YFSETQ. This CDR3 contains 15 residues.

The chain links TRBV27 to TRBJ2-7, with 9 nucleotides matching TRBD2. Trimming removed 2 bases from V and 2 bases from J; junction bases left unmatched: 1. The CDR3 extends over 14 amino acids. CDR1 is MNHEY, CDR2 SMNVEV, per germline (reference sequence). CDR3 in DNA: TGTGCCAGCAGTTTAGTAGCGGGAGCCTACGAGCAGTACTTC. This encodes CASSLVAGAYEQYF.

This clonotype has only a few counts. V is TRBV4-3 and J is TRBJ2-7; tentatively, D is TRBD2 (5 bases). CDR3 length: 13 amino acids. V was cut by 0 bases and J by 3 bases, with 6 bases left in between. CDR1 is LGHNA, CDR2 YSLEER, per germline. The CDR3 reads CASSQDAGYEQYF. Written as DNA, the CDR3 is TGCGCCAGCAGCCAAGATGCGGGCTACGAGCAGTACTTC.

The V and J genes are TRBV24-1 and TRBJ2-1, with TRBD2 identical over 8 bases. The CDR3 totals 13 residues. Germline V gives CDR1 KGHDR, CDR2 SFDVKD. V shed 6 bases and J 6 bases; nucleotides not matched to a gene: 3. The CDR3 is CATSYGGGNEQFF. CDR3 sequence (DNA): TGTGCCACCAGTTACGGGGGGGGCAATGAGCAGTTCTTC.

The V gene is TRBV4-1, the J gene TRBJ2-1; 11 positions match TRBD2. V lost 6 bases, J lost 6 bases, and 1 base stayed unmatched. The CDR3 runs to 13 residues. In germline, CDR1 is MGHRA, CDR2 YSYEKL. The CDR3, as DNA: TGCGCCAGCAGAACTAGCGGGAGCAATGAGCAGTTCTTC. Residues: CASRTSGSNEQFF.

This clonotype came up a few times. The chain combines TRBV29-1 with TRBJ1-2; 9 nucleotides agree with TRBD1. The CDR3 extends over 12 amino acids. CDR1 is SQVTM and CDR2 is ANQGSEA in the germline V gene. V lost 7 bases, J lost 6 bases, and 6 bases stayed unmatched. The CDR3 region is CSAPGTGNGYTF. The DNA for the CDR3 is TGCAGCGCACCCGGGACAGGGAATGGCTACACCTTC.

This clonotype has a count of ten or more. The chain uses TRBV29-1 and TRBJ1-2; 11 bases are shared with TRBD1. Germline-derived CDR1 and CDR2 are SQVTM and ANQGSEA. The CDR3 has 15 residues. The J segment lost 5 bases and the V segment lost 6 bases, leaving 11 bases of the junction unmatched. The CDR3 DNA follows: TGCAGCGTCCTATCCGGGACAGGGGGAAGTTATGGCTACACCTTC. Residues: CSVLSGTGGSYGYTF.

There are a few counts of this clonotype. CDR3 DNA sequence: TGTGCCAGCAGTTACTCCGGGACAGGTTACGAGCAGTACTTC. Its protein product is CASSYSGTGYEQYF. V is TRBV6-5 and J is TRBJ2-7, with 8 positions matching TRBD1. CDR1 is MNHEY and CDR2 is SVGAGI in the germline V gene. V was pared by 0 bases and J by 4 bases, with 2 bases of the junction left unmatched. This CDR3 is 14 amino acids long.

This sequence joins TRBV5-6 and TRBJ2-7; D is uncertain. Trimming removed 1 base from V and 6 bases from J, with 5 bases in between. The CDR3 covers 11 residues. Germline V gene data show CDR1 as SGHDT and CDR2 as YYEEEE. The CDR3 DNA is TGTGCCAGCAGCTTGATGGCCGAGCAGTACTTC. It codes for CASSLMAEQYF.

A few counts support this clonotype. The chain joins TRBV7-9 to TRBJ2-7; 12 nucleotides match TRBD1. Germline V gives CDR1 SEHNR, CDR2 FQNEAQ (reference sequence). This CDR3 has 17 residues. Unmatched junction bases numbered 7, after V lost 1 base and J lost 3 bases. CDR3 region: CASSLVPGQGAFYEQYF. The DNA of the CDR3 is TGTGCCAGCAGCTTAGTCCCGGGACAGGGGGCGTTCTACGAGCAGTACTTC. The full variable domain, with the rest looked up from reference TRBV7-9 and TRBJ2-7, is DTGVSQNPRHKITKRGQNVTFRCDPISEHNRLYWYRQTLGQGPEFLTYFQNEAQLEKSRLLSDRFSAERPKGSFSTLEIQRTEQGDSAMYLCASSLVPGQGAFYEQYFGPGTRLTVT.

CDR3 sequence (DNA): TGTGCCAGCAGCCCCGGACAGGGGTTGCTCGAGCAGTACTTC. Its translation: CASSPGQGLLEQYF. J is TRBJ2-7 and V is TRBV7-6; 9 bases line up with TRBD1. The CDR3 runs 14 residues. Germline CDR1 reads SGHVS; CDR2 reads FNYEAQ. With V trimmed by 5 bases and J by 6 bases, 8 bases remained unmatched.

Relative to its sample, this clonotype is medium-sized (0.01 to 0.1%). The rearrangement uses TRBV29-1 and TRBJ2-7; TRBD1 matches 7 bases. Germline values: CDR1 SQVTM, CDR2 ANQGSEA. V lost 6 bases to trimming and J lost 5 bases; unmatched junction nucleotides: 7. The CDR3 covers 12 residues. CDR3 coding DNA: TGCAGCGTGATACCGGGACAGAACGAGCAGTACTTC. It is translated as CSVIPGQNEQYF.

The gene calls are TRBV29-1 and TRBJ2-7; D uncertain. The CDR3 is 13 amino acids. Germline V gives CDR1 SQVTM, CDR2 ANQGSEA. V lost 4 bases, J lost 0 bases, and 10 bases lay in between. The CDR3: CSVVPSNSYEQYF. The CDR3 region has the DNA TGCAGCGTTGTCCCCTCAAACTCCTACGAGCAGTACTTC.

The V and J genes are TRBV7-9 and TRBJ2-1; tentative D call: TRBD1 (5 bases). The CDR3 is made up of 15 amino acids. Germline-derived CDR1 and CDR2 are SEHNR and FQNEAQ (reference sequence). V was trimmed by 2 bases and J by 4 bases, leaving 12 bases between them. CDR3 protein: CASSLKGAGYNEQFF. CDR3 DNA sequence: TGTGCCAGCAGCTTAAAAGGGGCAGGGTACAATGAGCAGTTCTTC. The variable domain in full, with the rest retrieved from reference TRBV7-9 and TRBJ2-1, is DTGVSQNPRHKITKRGQNVTFRCDPISEHNRLYWYRQTLGQGPEFLTYFQNEAQLEKSRLLSDRFSAERPKGSFSTLEIQRTEQGDSAMYLCASSLKGAGYNEQFFGPGTRLTVL.

This clonotype was counted many times. The CDR3 protein is CSATPSGPDLVDTQYF. DNA of the CDR3: TGCAGTGCGACCCCAAGCGGGCCCGATTTAGTAGATACGCAGTATTTT. The rearrangement uses TRBV20-1 and TRBJ2-3, with a tentative D call TRBD2 (6 bases). This CDR3 is built from 16 residues. The germline CDR1 and CDR2 sequences are DFQATT and SNEGSKA (reference sequence). V lost 6 bases and J lost 5, with 24 bases in between.

The chain has TRBV7-4 and TRBJ2-7, with 9 bases identical to TRBD1. The CDR3 totals 17 residues. CDR1 SGHVT and CDR2 SQSDAQ come from the germline V gene. The junction had 9 bases not matched to a gene; V was cut back by 1 base and J by 2 bases. The DNA for the CDR3 is TGTGCCAGCAGCTTAGGTACCAGGGACAGGGAAACCTACGAGCAGTACTTC. This encodes CASSLGTRDRETYEQYF.